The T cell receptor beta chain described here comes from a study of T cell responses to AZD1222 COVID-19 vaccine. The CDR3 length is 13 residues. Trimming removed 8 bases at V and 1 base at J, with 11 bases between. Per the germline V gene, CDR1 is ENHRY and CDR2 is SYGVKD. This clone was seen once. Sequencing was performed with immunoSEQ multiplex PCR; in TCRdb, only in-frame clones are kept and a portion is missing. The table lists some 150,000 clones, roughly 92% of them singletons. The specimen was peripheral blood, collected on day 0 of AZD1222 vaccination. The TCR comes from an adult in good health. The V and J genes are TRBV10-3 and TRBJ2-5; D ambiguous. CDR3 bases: TGTGCCATCGCTCCAGAGGTCCAAGAGACCCAGTACTTC. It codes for CAIAPEVQETQYF.